This entry is about one T cell receptor beta chain. The assay was immunoSEQ multiplex PCR, and TCRdb's table has in-frame clones only and misses some. The data contain approximately 79,000 clones, approximately 91% of them singletons. Trimming cost V 2 bases and J 3 bases, with 10 bases left between them. The germline gives CDR1 SGHTA, CDR2 FQGTGA. The CDR3 totals 14 residues. This sample was taken from a study of control samples from healthy donors and cancer patients. This chain uses TRBV7-3 with TRBJ2-5; D not certain. Sequencing was done on a sample of blood. This sequence originates from a man aged 50 to 59 in good health. The CDR3 DNA sequence: TGTGCCAGCAGCTTAGGTAATAGAGAAGAGACCCAGTACTTC. This translates into CASSLGNREETQYF.